A selection of T cell receptor beta chains follows, all from one sample in a study of blood T cell repertoires in COVID-19. Data came from immunoSEQ multiplex PCR; TCRdb stores just in-frame clones and leaves some out. The sample consists of some 80,000 clones, around 80% of them appearing once. Sequencing input: peripheral blood. The receptors come from a man older than 75 with acute or convalescent COVID-19. CDR3s include the opening cysteine and the closing phenylalanine or tryptophan. The D gene is left open where the match is weak. Clone size is given for some rows only: seen once, a few or many times, or a class if the clone is expanded.

d_call: NA
v_call: TRBV19
clone_size: NA
j_call: TRBJ2-2
cdr3_aa: CASSVQGRELFF
cdr3_nt: TGTGCCAGTAGTGTCCAGGGCCGGGAGCTGTTTTTT

d_call: TRBD1
v_call: TRBV19
clone_size: few
j_call: TRBJ1-2
cdr3_aa: CASSPRQGHGYTF
cdr3_nt: TGTGCCAGTAGCCCCCGACAGGGCCATGGCTACACCTTC

d_call: TRBD2
v_call: TRBV5-6
clone_size: NA
j_call: TRBJ2-3
cdr3_aa: CASSTTSGILTDTQYF
cdr3_nt: TGTGCCAGCAGCACGACTAGCGGAATCCTCACAGATACGCAGTATTTT

d_call: NA
v_call: TRBV9
clone_size: few
j_call: TRBJ2-3
cdr3_aa: CASSVGYTPSTDTQYF
cdr3_nt: TGTGCCAGCAGCGTAGGTTACACCCCTAGCACAGATACGCAGTATTTT

d_call: TRBD2
v_call: TRBV12-5
clone_size: NA
j_call: TRBJ2-7
cdr3_aa: CASGLPSAGGYEQYF
cdr3_nt: TGTGCTAGTGGTTTGCCGTCCGCGGGGGGGTACGAGCAGTACTTC

d_call: TRBD1
v_call: TRBV12-3/TRBV12-4
clone_size: few
j_call: TRBJ1-3
cdr3_aa: CATQTGLGNTIYF
cdr3_nt: TGTGCCACCCAGACAGGGCTTGGAAACACCATATATTTT

d_call: NA
v_call: TRBV29-1
clone_size: NA
j_call: TRBJ2-3
cdr3_aa: CSVGFSFNDRDTQYF
cdr3_nt: TGCAGCGTTGGTTTCTCTTTCAACGACAGGGATACGCAGTATTTT

d_call: TRBD1
v_call: TRBV5-1
clone_size: once
j_call: TRBJ2-7
cdr3_aa: CASSVPTGPYEQYF
cdr3_nt: TGCGCCAGCAGCGTTCCGACAGGGCCCTACGAGCAGTACTTC

d_call: TRBD1
v_call: TRBV7-8
clone_size: NA
j_call: TRBJ2-7
cdr3_aa: CASSYGTDYEQYF
cdr3_nt: TGTGCCAGCAGCTACGGGACAGACTACGAGCAGTACTTC

d_call: NA
v_call: TRBV10-3
clone_size: NA
j_call: TRBJ1-1
cdr3_aa: CAISREDTEAFF
cdr3_nt: TGTGCCATCTCCAGGGAGGACACTGAAGCTTTCTTT

d_call: NA
v_call: TRBV7-2
clone_size: NA
j_call: TRBJ1-5
cdr3_aa: CASSLEGRAYLSNQPQHF
cdr3_nt: TGTGCCAGCAGCTTAGAAGGCAGGGCCTACCTTAGCAATCAGCCCCAGCATTTT

d_call: TRBD2
v_call: TRBV13
clone_size: NA
j_call: TRBJ2-1
cdr3_aa: CASSLNPASGHNEQFF
cdr3_nt: TGTGCCAGCAGCTTAAATCCGGCTAGCGGGCACAATGAGCAGTTCTTC

d_call: NA
v_call: TRBV2
clone_size: NA
j_call: TRBJ1-1
cdr3_aa: CASIGGMNTEAFF
cdr3_nt: TGTGCCAGCATCGGCGGCATGAACACTGAAGCTTTCTTT

d_call: NA
v_call: TRBV6-6
clone_size: few
j_call: TRBJ1-6
cdr3_aa: CASSSPRAPLHF
cdr3_nt: TGTGCCAGCAGTTCACCGCGGGCACCCCTCCACTTT

d_call: TRBD1
v_call: TRBV6-6
clone_size: once
j_call: TRBJ1-5
cdr3_aa: CASSLQDRMNQPQHF
cdr3_nt: TGTGCCAGCAGTCTCCAGGACAGGATGAATCAGCCCCAGCATTTT

d_call: NA
v_call: TRBV27
clone_size: NA
j_call: TRBJ1-2
cdr3_aa: CASSEQGRDGYTF
cdr3_nt: TGTGCCAGCAGTGAACAGGGAAGGGATGGCTACACCTTC

d_call: TRBD2
v_call: TRBV19
clone_size: NA
j_call: TRBJ2-1
cdr3_aa: CASRASGGQYNEQFF
cdr3_nt: TGTGCCAGTAGAGCTAGCGGGGGCCAATACAATGAGCAGTTCTTC

d_call: NA
v_call: TRBV9
clone_size: NA
j_call: TRBJ1-5
cdr3_aa: CASSATPGGIPQHF
cdr3_nt: TGTGCCAGCAGCGCGACACCGGGGGGGATTCCCCAGCATTTT

d_call: TRBD2
v_call: TRBV19
clone_size: NA
j_call: TRBJ2-6
cdr3_aa: CASSIGLAVTSGANVLTF
cdr3_nt: TGTGCCAGTAGTATTGGGCTAGCGGTTACCTCTGGGGCCAACGTCCTGACTTTC

d_call: NA
v_call: TRBV28
clone_size: NA
j_call: TRBJ1-5
cdr3_aa: CASSLSGFRQPQHF
cdr3_nt: TGTGCCAGCAGTTTATCCGGGTTTCGGCAGCCCCAGCATTTT

d_call: TRBD2
v_call: TRBV6-5
clone_size: NA
j_call: TRBJ2-2
cdr3_aa: CASSKTSGGTGELFF
cdr3_nt: TGTGCCAGCAGTAAGACTAGCGGGGGCACCGGGGAGCTGTTTTTT

d_call: TRBD1
v_call: TRBV7-9
clone_size: NA
j_call: TRBJ1-1
cdr3_aa: CASSRARGLNTEAFF
cdr3_nt: TGTGCCAGCAGCCGGGCCAGGGGGCTGAACACTGAAGCTTTCTTT

d_call: NA
v_call: TRBV29-1
clone_size: NA
j_call: TRBJ1-2
cdr3_aa: CSVEFQVGYGYTF
cdr3_nt: TGCAGCGTTGAATTCCAGGTGGGCTATGGCTACACCTTC

d_call: TRBD1
v_call: TRBV5-8
clone_size: NA
j_call: TRBJ1-1
cdr3_aa: CASSRLRGQNTEAFF
cdr3_nt: TGTGCCAGCAGCCGGTTAAGGGGGCAGAACACTGAAGCTTTCTTT

d_call: NA
v_call: TRBV7-9
clone_size: few
j_call: TRBJ1-6
cdr3_aa: CASSLGHNSPLHF
cdr3_nt: TGTGCCAGCAGCTTAGGGCATAATTCACCCCTCCACTTT

d_call: NA
v_call: TRBV19
clone_size: once
j_call: TRBJ2-2
cdr3_aa: CASNVGAYTGELFF
cdr3_nt: TGTGCCAGTAATGTTGGGGCTTACACCGGGGAGCTGTTTTTT

d_call: NA
v_call: TRBV7-9
clone_size: NA
j_call: TRBJ2-5
cdr3_aa: CASSSRQQETQYF
cdr3_nt: TGTGCCAGCAGCTCCCGACAGCAAGAGACCCAGTACTTC

d_call: NA
v_call: TRBV11-2
clone_size: NA
j_call: TRBJ2-7
cdr3_aa: CASSYLPDRGEQYF
cdr3_nt: TGTGCCAGCAGCTATCTCCCTGACAGAGGCGAGCAGTACTTC

d_call: NA
v_call: TRBV6-1
clone_size: NA
j_call: TRBJ1-5
cdr3_aa: CASSETVGNQPQHF
cdr3_nt: TGTGCCAGCAGTGAAACCGTAGGCAATCAGCCCCAGCATTTT

d_call: TRBD2
v_call: TRBV27
clone_size: NA
j_call: TRBJ2-2
cdr3_aa: CASRPSGGATGELFF
cdr3_nt: TGTGCCAGCAGACCTAGCGGGGGGGCTACCGGGGAGCTGTTTTTT

d_call: NA
v_call: TRBV6-5
clone_size: NA
j_call: TRBJ1-1
cdr3_aa: CASSYSRGGGTEAFF
cdr3_nt: TGTGCCAGCAGTTACTCGAGGGGAGGCGGCACTGAAGCTTTCTTT

d_call: NA
v_call: TRBV7-3
clone_size: NA
j_call: TRBJ2-3
cdr3_aa: CASSFTGVTTDTQYF
cdr3_nt: TGTGCCAGCAGCTTCACGGGGGTGACCACAGATACGCAGTATTTT

d_call: TRBD1
v_call: TRBV6-1
clone_size: NA
j_call: TRBJ1-5
cdr3_aa: CASSARGTGNSNQPQHF
cdr3_nt: TGTGCCAGCAGTGCTCGGGGGACAGGGAATAGCAATCAGCCCCAGCATTTT

d_call: NA
v_call: TRBV19
clone_size: few
j_call: TRBJ2-1
cdr3_aa: CASSIGRGLGNEQFF
cdr3_nt: TGTGCCAGTAGTATCGGGAGGGGGCTCGGGAATGAGCAGTTCTTC

d_call: TRBD2
v_call: TRBV4-2
clone_size: NA
j_call: TRBJ2-3
cdr3_aa: CASSHGSSGGTDTQYF
cdr3_nt: TGTGCCAGCAGCCATGGCTCTAGCGGGGGCACAGATACGCAGTATTTT

d_call: TRBD1
v_call: TRBV5-1
clone_size: once
j_call: TRBJ1-6
cdr3_aa: CASSHGQANYNSPLHF
cdr3_nt: TGCGCCAGCAGCCATGGACAGGCCAACTATAATTCACCCCTCCACTTT

d_call: NA
v_call: TRBV15
clone_size: NA
j_call: TRBJ1-2
cdr3_aa: CATSRGTANYGYTF
cdr3_nt: TGTGCCACCAGCAGAGGGACAGCTAACTATGGCTACACCTTC

d_call: NA
v_call: TRBV10-3
clone_size: NA
j_call: TRBJ1-5
cdr3_aa: CAISVEGLAEPQHF
cdr3_nt: TGTGCCATCAGTGTGGAGGGTTTGGCGGAGCCCCAGCATTTT

d_call: NA
v_call: TRBV6-2/TRBV6-3
clone_size: NA
j_call: TRBJ1-1
cdr3_aa: CASSFPQDFMNTEAFF
cdr3_nt: TGTGCCAGCAGTTTCCCCCAGGATTTCATGAACACTGAAGCTTTCTTT

d_call: TRBD1
v_call: TRBV6-5
clone_size: NA
j_call: TRBJ2-1
cdr3_aa: CASSYKTGVGEQFF
cdr3_nt: TGTGCCAGCAGTTACAAAACAGGGGTGGGTGAGCAGTTCTTC

d_call: TRBD1
v_call: TRBV3-1/TRBV3-2
clone_size: NA
j_call: TRBJ1-1
cdr3_aa: CASSQNRGGTEAFF
cdr3_nt: TGTGCCAGCAGCCAAAACAGGGGTGGCACTGAAGCTTTCTTT

d_call: NA
v_call: TRBV7-8
clone_size: NA
j_call: TRBJ1-6
cdr3_aa: CASSRPGLHFSYNSPLHF
cdr3_nt: TGTGCCAGCAGCCGGCCGGGACTGCACTTCTCCTATAATTCACCCCTCCACTTT

d_call: TRBD1
v_call: TRBV7-9
clone_size: NA
j_call: TRBJ1-1
cdr3_aa: CASSPRGTANTEAFF
cdr3_nt: TGTGCCAGCAGCCCGCGTGGGACAGCGAACACTGAAGCTTTCTTT

d_call: TRBD1
v_call: TRBV15
clone_size: NA
j_call: TRBJ1-5
cdr3_aa: CATSRGQDLSNQPQHF
cdr3_nt: TGTGCCACCAGCAGGGGACAGGACCTTAGCAATCAGCCCCAGCATTTT

d_call: TRBD1
v_call: TRBV9
clone_size: NA
j_call: TRBJ1-1
cdr3_aa: CASSTQQGASTEAFF
cdr3_nt: TGTGCCAGCAGCACTCAACAGGGGGCGAGTACTGAAGCTTTCTTT

d_call: NA
v_call: TRBV9
clone_size: NA
j_call: TRBJ1-6
cdr3_aa: CASSVEGQPNSPLHF
cdr3_nt: TGTGCCAGCAGCGTAGAAGGACAGCCAAATTCACCCCTCCACTTT

d_call: NA
v_call: TRBV10-2
clone_size: NA
j_call: TRBJ1-5
cdr3_aa: CASSGGDQPQHF
cdr3_nt: TGCGCCAGCAGTGGCGGGGATCAGCCCCAGCATTTT

d_call: TRBD1
v_call: TRBV15
clone_size: NA
j_call: TRBJ1-2
cdr3_aa: CATSMRTGAYGYTF
cdr3_nt: TGTGCCACCAGCATGAGAACAGGGGCCTATGGCTACACCTTC

d_call: NA
v_call: TRBV29-1
clone_size: NA
j_call: TRBJ1-3
cdr3_aa: CSGFQGPGNTIYF
cdr3_nt: TGCAGCGGCTTCCAGGGGCCTGGAAACACCATATATTTT

d_call: TRBD1
v_call: TRBV19
clone_size: NA
j_call: TRBJ2-2
cdr3_aa: CASTMRTGGTGELFF
cdr3_nt: TGTGCCAGTACTATGAGGACAGGGGGGACCGGGGAGCTGTTTTTT

d_call: TRBD1
v_call: TRBV10-3
clone_size: NA
j_call: TRBJ2-5
cdr3_aa: CAISNRDRGETQYF
cdr3_nt: TGTGCCATCAGTAACCGGGACAGGGGAGAGACCCAGTACTTC

d_call: TRBD1
v_call: TRBV18
clone_size: NA
j_call: TRBJ2-2
cdr3_aa: CASSPGIGQDPSRAGELFF
cdr3_nt: TGTGCCAGCTCACCCGGGATCGGACAGGACCCCTCGAGGGCCGGGGAGCTGTTTTTT

d_call: TRBD1
v_call: TRBV4-1
clone_size: NA
j_call: TRBJ1-1
cdr3_aa: CASSQPTGGFNTEAFF
cdr3_nt: TGCGCCAGCAGCCAACCCACAGGGGGTTTTAACACTGAAGCTTTCTTT

d_call: NA
v_call: TRBV3-1/TRBV3-2
clone_size: NA
j_call: TRBJ1-6
cdr3_aa: CASSQWLVSPLHF
cdr3_nt: TGTGCCAGCAGCCAATGGCTTGTTTCACCCCTCCACTTT